The 10 T cell receptor beta chains listed next were all sequenced from one sample in a study of cytomegalovirus exposure and HLA in healthy donors. The PCR ran on 60 Vbeta and 13 Jbeta primers. Generated by immunoSEQ multiplex PCR, the TCRdb table keeps only in-frame clones and is missing some. The data hold fewer than 250,000 clones, with nearly 80% observed a single time. The sample consisted of PBMCs. These receptors all stem from a male donor in good health and CMV-seronegative.

This chain uses TRBV5-1 with TRBJ1-4, with 8 bases that match TRBD1. The V gene end was trimmed by 5 bases and the J gene end by 7 bases; junction bases not matched to a gene: 7. This CDR3 has 14 amino acids. Germline CDR1 reads SGHRS; CDR2 reads YFSETQ. Here the CDR3 DNA reads TGCGCCAGCAGGTCAGGGGGCGGAGGTGAAAAACTGTTTTTT. It codes for CASRSGGGGEKLFF.

This rearrangement joins TRBV19 to TRBJ2-7; possible D gene TRBD2, 6 bases. With 7 bases removed from V and 3 bases from J, the gap between germline ends came to 16 bases. Germline loops: CDR1 LNHDA, CDR2 SQIVND (reference sequence). This CDR3 spans 14 amino acids. The CDR3 region is CASNSRGYLYEQYF. CDR3 DNA: TGTGCCAGTAACAGCCGGGGGTACCTCTACGAGCAGTACTTC.

The rearrangement links TRBV7-2 to TRBJ2-3; D is undetermined. The CDR3 has 14 residues. V was pared by 1 base and J by 1 base, with 6 bases between. Per the germline V gene, CDR1 is SGHTA and CDR2 is FQGNSA. In DNA, the CDR3 is TGTGCCAGCAGCTTAGATGCGGGCACAGATACGCAGTATTTT. It codes for CASSLDAGTDTQYF.

The chain uses TRBV28 and TRBJ1-2, with 12 nucleotides matching TRBD1. The CDR3 has 16 amino acids. CDR1 is MDHEN and CDR2 is SYDVKM in the germline V gene. The V gene end was trimmed by 4 bases and the J gene end by 8 bases; junction bases not matched to a gene: 11. In DNA, the CDR3 is TGTGCCAGCAGTTCAGCCTCCGGGACAGGGGGCGAGGGCTACACCTTC. Translated: CASSSASGTGGEGYTF.

The gene calls are TRBV6-5 and TRBJ2-7; the match to TRBD1 covers 7 bases. J was trimmed by 3 bases and V by 2 bases; bases with no gene match: 4. The germline gives CDR1 MNHEY, CDR2 SVGAGI. The CDR3 has 14 amino acids. The CDR3 DNA reads as TGTGCCAGCAGTTACAACCGGGACAGCTACGAGCAGTACTTC. Its translation is CASSYNRDSYEQYF.

CDR3 DNA: TGTGCCAGCGAGAACAGGGGGCGCGACACCGGGGAGCTGTTTTTT. Residues: CASENRGRDTGELFF. V usage is TRBV25-1 and J usage is TRBJ2-2; 9 bases are shared with TRBD1. Germline CDR1 reads MGHDK; CDR2 reads SYGVNS. The CDR3 is 15 amino acids. Unmatched junction bases numbered 7, after V lost 8 bases and J lost 3 bases.

The chain couples TRBV7-8 to TRBJ2-1; unclear D gene. The CDR3 sequence is 13 residues long. V dropped 2 bases and J dropped 4 bases, with 6 bases sitting between them. Germline values: CDR1 SGHVS, CDR2 FQNEAQ. The CDR3 DNA follows: TGTGCCAGCAGCTTAATCAGGTACAATGAGCAGTTCTTC. Translation: CASSLIRYNEQFF.

The chain uses TRBV19 and TRBJ1-2; TRBD1 aligns across 9 bases. The CDR3 consists of 16 residues. Per germline, CDR1 LNHDA and CDR2 SQIVND (reference sequence). Trimming cost V 4 bases and J 2 bases; bases outside gene matches: 8. CDR3 amino acids: CASSRAQGAFNYGYTF. The CDR3 DNA follows: TGTGCCAGTAGTAGAGCACAGGGGGCGTTCAACTATGGCTACACCTTC.

The V call is TRBV19, the J call TRBJ1-2; TRBD1 matches 8 bases. Germline CDR1 LNHDA, CDR2 SQIVND (reference sequence). J gave up 2 bases and V 8 bases, and 7 bases lay outside the gene matches. The CDR3 length is 14 residues. CDR3 DNA: TGTGCCAGTGAGGACAGGGCTAGGAACTATGGCTACACCTTC. It specifies CASEDRARNYGYTF.

The chain is built from TRBV10-2 and TRBJ2-3; D not certain. Trimming removed 4 bases from V and 1 base from J, with 3 bases in between. Germline V CDR1 and CDR2: WSHSY, SAAADI. The length of the CDR3 is 12 residues. The CDR3 loop is CASSGGTDTQYF. DNA of the CDR3: TGCGCCAGCAGTGGCGGCACAGATACGCAGTATTTT.